The 32 T cell receptor beta chains below were found in one sample sequenced in a study of T cells in localized non-small cell lung cancer. Assay used: immunoSEQ multiplex PCR; TCRdb lists only in-frame clones, some missing. The sample includes around 35,000 clones, around 88% of them seen just once. Source: peripheral blood, taken before any cancer treatment. The source of these receptors is a woman aged 40 to 75 with stage I lung adenocarcinoma.

V gene TRBV7-2 combines with J gene TRBJ2-1, with TRBD2 matching over 8 bases. With V trimmed by 6 bases and J by 6 bases, 10 bases remained unmatched. Germline-derived CDR1 and CDR2 are SGHTA and FQGNSA. The CDR3 is made up of 15 amino acids. CDR3 in DNA: TGTGCCAGCAGGCACGGGGGGGGGCCCGTCAATGAGCAGTTCTTC. Protein: CASRHGGGPVNEQFF.

This chain links TRBV5-1 with TRBJ1-1, with 10 nucleotides matching TRBD1. This CDR3 region has 12 residues. From germline, CDR1 is SGHRS and CDR2 YFSETQ. Losses at the gene ends were 4 bases for V and 8 bases for J; bases not matched to a gene: 2. The CDR3 protein is CASSAGQGEAFF. DNA for the CDR3: TGCGCCAGCAGCGCGGGACAGGGGGAAGCTTTCTTT.

The genes are TRBV6-5 and TRBJ2-3, with TRBD1 matching 9 bases. Trimming removed 0 bases from V and 4 bases from J; junction bases left unmatched: 5. This CDR3 is 16 amino acids long. From germline, CDR1 is MNHEY and CDR2 SVGAGI. The CDR3 is CASSYSSGTGPDTQYF. In DNA, the CDR3 is TGTGCCAGCAGTTACTCGAGTGGGACAGGGCCAGATACGCAGTATTTT.

The chain combines TRBV5-1 with TRBJ2-3; 8 bases agree with TRBD2. The CDR3 sequence is 16 residues long. Per the germline V gene, CDR1 is SGHRS and CDR2 is YFSETQ. V trimming: 0 bases; J trimming: 5 bases; junction bases outside the gene matches: 8. CDR3 coding DNA: TGCGCCAGCAGCTTGGTTGGGGCGGGGGGCCGAGATACGCAGTATTTT. As protein: CASSLVGAGGRDTQYF.

This clone was picked up one time. The chain is built from TRBV7-8 and TRBJ1-1; D gene uncertain. V was cut by 5 bases and J by 5 bases, with 12 bases left in between. The CDR3 contains 13 residues. CDR1 is SGHVS and CDR2 is FQNEAQ in the germline V gene. The CDR3 region is CASSPGRRTEAFF. The CDR3 DNA sequence: TGTGCCAGCAGCCCGGGGAGGAGGACTGAAGCTTTCTTT.

In this sample, this clone turned up once. The rearrangement uses TRBV19 and TRBJ1-5; unclear D gene. The CDR3 is 14 amino acids. Germline values: CDR1 LNHDA, CDR2 SQIVND (reference sequence). Trimming cost V 1 base and J 1 base, with 5 bases left between them. In DNA form, the CDR3 reads TGTGCCAGTAGTATAGGAGGGAGCAATCAGCCCCAGCATTTT. It is translated as CASSIGGSNQPQHF. The full variable domain, with the rest looked up from reference TRBV19 and TRBJ1-5, is DGGITQSPKYLFRKEGQNVTLSCEQNLNHDAMYWYRQDPGQGLRLIYYSQIVNDFQKGDIAEGYSVSREKKESFPLTVTSAQKNPTAFYLCASSIGGSNQPQHFGDGTRLSIL.

The V call is TRBV10-1, the J call TRBJ2-1, with D possibly being TRBD1 or TRBD2 (6 bases each). Germline-derived CDR1 and CDR2 are WNHNN and SYGVQD (reference sequence). The V gene lost 4 bases and the J gene lost 0 bases, with 13 bases spanning the gap. The CDR3 is 16 residues long. This CDR3 reads CASSGDGGRSYNEQFF. CDR3 bases: TGCGCCAGCAGTGGGGACGGGGGCCGCTCCTACAATGAGCAGTTCTTC.

The chain is built from TRBV5-4 and TRBJ1-4; 7 bases are shared with TRBD1. This CDR3 spans 15 amino acids. Germline lookup yields CDR1 SGHNT and CDR2 YYREEE (reference sequence). V trimming: 2 bases; J trimming: 3 bases; junction bases outside the gene matches: 4. CDR3 sequence reads: CASSLGGTANEKLFF. In DNA form, the CDR3 reads TGTGCCAGCAGCTTAGGCGGGACAGCTAATGAAAAACTGTTTTTT.

For the CDR3, the DNA is TGTGCCAGCAGTCGGGGGGACAGAAACTACGAGCAGTACTTC. It encodes CASSRGDRNYEQYF. V is TRBV28 and J is TRBJ2-7; the D call may be TRBD1 or TRBD2 (7 bases each). V was cut by 5 bases and J by 3 bases, with 14 bases left in between. The CDR3 has 14 amino acids. Germline CDR1 and CDR2: MDHEN and SYDVKM.

As to this clone: Compared with germline, one end of the junction differs, possibly owing to a read error. The V and J genes are TRBV19 and TRBJ2-7, with D hard to call. Germline CDR1 is LNHDA and CDR2 is SQIVND (reference sequence). This CDR3 has 15 residues. The CDR3 nucleotides read TGTGCCAGTAGTTTAGACTCGCTAGGGTCCTACGAGCAGTACTTC. Protein sequence: CASSLDSLGSYEQYF. The full variable domain, its missing parts supplied by reference TRBV19 and TRBJ2-7, is DGGITQSPKYLFRKEGQNVTLSCEQNLNHDAMYWYRQDPGQGLRLIYYSQIVNDFQKGDIAEGYSVSREKKESFPLTVTSAQKNPTAFYLCASSLDSLGSYEQYFGPGTRLTVT.

This clone was seen once. The rearrangement uses TRBV19 and TRBJ1-1; 9 bases agree with TRBD1. The germline CDR1 and CDR2 sequences are LNHDA and SQIVND (reference sequence). This CDR3 spans 13 amino acids. V dropped 4 bases and J dropped 5; count of bases not matched to a gene: 2. CDR3 DNA sequence: TGTGCCAGTAGTAACAGGGGGCGGACTGAAGCTTTCTTT. Protein: CASSNRGRTEAFF. Looking up the rest from reference TRBV19 and TRBJ1-1 gives the full variable domain: DGGITQSPKYLFRKEGQNVTLSCEQNLNHDAMYWYRQDPGQGLRLIYYSQIVNDFQKGDIAEGYSVSREKKESFPLTVTSAQKNPTAFYLCASSNRGRTEAFFGQGTRLTVV.

The V call is TRBV27, the J call TRBJ1-1; D unclear. CDR1 MNHEY and CDR2 SMNVEV come from the germline V gene (reference sequence). CDR3 length: 15 amino acids. Trimming pared 0 bases from V and 0 bases from J, leaving 8 bases between. CDR3 amino acids: CASSLSRHLNTEAFF. Here the CDR3 DNA reads TGTGCCAGCAGTTTATCCCGCCATTTGAACACTGAAGCTTTCTTT.

The genes are TRBV18 and TRBJ2-3; D not certain. Germline lookup yields CDR1 KGHSH and CDR2 LQKENI. The ends were cut back, 2 bases at V and 2 bases at J, with 5 bases in the middle. CDR3 length: 13 amino acids. The CDR3 protein is CASSPGVTDTQYF. The DNA for the CDR3 is TGTGCCAGCTCACCAGGAGTCACAGATACGCAGTATTTT.

The V gene is TRBV2, the J gene TRBJ1-1; D gene ambiguous. The CDR3 sequence is 15 residues long. The V gene lost 6 bases and the J gene lost 5 bases, with 19 bases spanning the gap. Germline CDR1 SNHLY, CDR2 FYNNEI. Here the CDR3 reads CASSLRRKERTEAFF. The CDR3 DNA reads TGTGCCAGCAGCCTTAGACGGAAAGAAAGGACTGAAGCTTTCTTT.

V usage is TRBV10-1 and J usage is TRBJ1-6; perhaps TRBD1 as D (6 bases). Deletions cut 6 bases from V and 0 bases from J, with 12 bases between. CDR3 length: 16 residues. Per the germline V gene, CDR1 is WNHNN and CDR2 is SYGVQD (reference sequence). CDR3 DNA sequence: TGCGCCAGCAGGGTGGACAGTAGCTCCTATAATTCACCCCTCCACTTT. Its translation is CASRVDSSSYNSPLHF.

The genes are TRBV6-7 and TRBJ2-1; D is unclear. TRBV6-7 is annotated as an ORF whose role is uncertain. The CDR3 consists of 13 residues. The V and J ends lost 10 bases and 6 bases respectively, with 16 bases between them. The CDR3 region has the DNA TGTGCCACGACCACCATGGGTGTCAATGAGCAGTTCTTC. Protein: CATTTMGVNEQFF.

The chain is built from TRBV14 and TRBJ2-1; D is perhaps TRBD2 (5 bases). This CDR3 has 16 amino acids. The V end was cut by 3 bases, the J end by 0 bases, with 12 bases between. Germline V gene data show CDR1 as SGHDN and CDR2 as FVKESK. The CDR3 loop reads CASSHLLASSYNEQFF. In DNA, the CDR3 is TGTGCCAGCAGCCACCTTCTAGCATCCTCCTACAATGAGCAGTTCTTC.

V is TRBV7-3 and J is TRBJ2-5; D is unclear. V lost 3 bases, J lost 5 bases, and 13 bases lay in between. This CDR3 has 14 residues. Germline-derived CDR1 and CDR2 are SGHTA and FQGTGA. In DNA, the CDR3 is TGTGCCAGCAGCTTCGGTCCGTTTGACGAGACCCAGTACTTC. It is translated as CASSFGPFDETQYF.

The V call is TRBV5-1, the J call TRBJ1-1; 9 nucleotides line up with TRBD1. CDR1 SGHRS and CDR2 YFSETQ come from the germline V gene. CDR3 length: 13 residues. With V trimmed by 7 bases and J by 3 bases, 4 bases remained unmatched. The CDR3 region has the DNA TGCGCCAGCCAGGGACAGGGTTACACTGAAGCTTTCTTT. It yields the protein CASQGQGYTEAFF.

The chain uses TRBV29-1 and TRBJ2-2; tentatively, D is TRBD2 (5 bases). Per the germline V gene, CDR1 is SQVTM and CDR2 is ANQGSEA. Trimming took off 5 bases at V and 2 bases at J, with 12 bases between the two ends. The CDR3 runs 14 residues. The CDR3 is CSVTRGTNTGELFF. DNA for the CDR3: TGCAGCGTTACTCGGGGAACCAACACCGGGGAGCTGTTTTTT.

The chain employs TRBV6-5 and TRBJ1-2, with D possibly TRBD1 on 5 matching bases. V lost 2 bases and J lost 8, with 18 bases in between. This CDR3 comprises 15 residues. The germline CDR1 and CDR2 sequences are MNHEY and SVGAGI. The CDR3 sequence is CASSYAAGGSGGYTF. For the CDR3, the DNA is TGTGCCAGCAGTTACGCCGCCGGGGGATCGGGCGGCTACACCTTC.

The chain joins TRBV15 to TRBJ2-3, with D unclear. From germline, CDR1 is LNHNV and CDR2 YYDKDF (reference sequence). The CDR3 contains 13 residues. V gave up 0 bases and J gave up 7 bases, with 8 bases separating them. CDR3 sequence (DNA): TGTGCCACCAGCAGAGACAATACACATACGCAGTATTTT. It translates to CATSRDNTHTQYF.

The V call is TRBV9, the J call TRBJ2-3; D is uncertain. Germline CDR1 SGDLS, CDR2 YYNGEE. The V end lost 3 bases, the J end lost 2 bases, and 4 bases lay between the germline ends. The CDR3 totals 12 residues. CDR3 residues: CASSAYTDTQYF. CDR3 nucleotide sequence: TGTGCCAGCAGCGCCTACACAGATACGCAGTATTTT.

The genes are TRBV2 and TRBJ2-7; 9 positions match TRBD2. V shed 6 bases and J 4 bases; nucleotides not matched to a gene: 7. The CDR3 is 14 residues long. The V gene's germline CDR1 is SNHLY and CDR2 FYNNEI. CDR3 region: CASRRLADHYEQYF. DNA for the CDR3: TGTGCCAGCAGGAGACTAGCGGACCATTACGAGCAGTACTTC. Supplemented by reference TRBV2 and TRBJ2-7, the full variable domain reads EPEVTQTPSHQVTQMGQEVILRCVPISNHLYFYWYRQILGQKVEFLVSFYNNEISEKSEIFDDQFSVERPDGSNFTLKIRSTKLEDSAMYFCASRRLADHYEQYFGPGTRLTVT.

The rearrangement links TRBV10-1 to TRBJ1-1; a possible D gene is TRBD1 (6 bases). V dropped 4 bases and J dropped 6 bases, with 12 bases sitting between them. The CDR3 totals 13 residues. The V gene's germline CDR1 is WNHNN and CDR2 SYGVQD (reference sequence). The CDR3 protein is CASSGDGGAEAFF. CDR3 nucleotide sequence: TGCGCCAGCAGTGGTGACGGGGGCGCTGAAGCTTTCTTT.

The chain carries TRBV7-5 and TRBJ1-1; the DNA was not compared with TRBD1, the D call given in the table. TRBV7-5 is a recognized pseudogene. The CDR3 totals 19 residues. CDR3 nucleotides: TGTGTCAGAAGCTTAGGCTTAGGGGACAGGGGGCGTTCGGACACTGAAGCTTTCTTT. Translated: CVRSLGLGDRGRSDTEAFF.

This chain joins TRBV25-1 and TRBJ2-5; D is uncertain. The CDR3 runs 12 residues. In germline, CDR1 is MGHDK, CDR2 SYGVNS. Trimming took off 2 bases at V and 12 bases at J, with 13 bases between the two ends. CDR3 nucleotide sequence: TGTGCCAGCAGTGAAAATGGCGGTCCGAAGTACTTC. Amino acid sequence: CASSENGGPKYF.

V and J are TRBV6-5 and TRBJ1-2, with 9 nucleotides matching TRBD1. The V gene's germline CDR1 is MNHEY and CDR2 SVGAGI. J lost 13 bases, V lost 3 bases, and 9 bases had no gene match. The CDR3 loop spans 13 amino acids. CDR3 bases: TGTGCCAGCAGTTATGAACAGGGGGCCCCCTCCACCTTC. This translates into CASSYEQGAPSTF.

This clone has just one count. The chain couples TRBV30 to TRBJ1-1; 7 positions match TRBD1. V dropped 5 bases and J dropped 0; count of bases not matched to a gene: 3. CDR3 length: 13 amino acids. The germline gives CDR1 GTSNPN, CDR2 SVGIG (reference sequence). The CDR3, as DNA: TGTGCCTGGGAAGGACAGGTGAACACTGAAGCTTTCTTT. Translation gives CAWEGQVNTEAFF.

The chain has TRBV11-2 and TRBJ1-2, with 8 bases aligning to TRBD1. The V gene's germline CDR1 is SGHAT and CDR2 FQNNGV. There are 17 residues in the CDR3. With 5 bases clipped from V and 8 bases from J, the junction kept 19 bases outside the gene matches. CDR3 in DNA: TGTGCCAGCAGCACACGGACAGGGTTCAATCTAGGTCGGGGCTACACCTTC. Translated, it gives CASSTRTGFNLGRGYTF. Full variable domain (outside the CDR3, taken from reference TRBV11-2 and TRBJ1-2): EAGVAQSPRYKIIEKRQSVAFWCNPISGHATLYWYQQILGQGPKLLIQFQNNGVVDDSQLPKDRFSAERLKGVDSTLKIQPAKLEDSAVYLCASSTRTGFNLGRGYTFGSGTRLTVV.

This chain links TRBV9 with TRBJ1-2; D is perhaps TRBD1 (5 bases). With 0 bases removed from V and 4 bases from J, the gap between germline ends came to 13 bases. Germline V gene sequence: CDR1 SGDLS, CDR2 YYNGEE. This CDR3 contains 15 residues. CDR3 in DNA: TGTGCCAGCAGCGTAGCTCCAGGGCCGGCCTATGGCTACACCTTC. Encoded protein: CASSVAPGPAYGYTF.

The V call is TRBV7-3, the J call TRBJ1-1; 10 nucleotides line up with TRBD1. The CDR3 is made up of 18 amino acids. V shed 5 bases and J 3 bases; nucleotides not matched to a gene: 15. From germline, CDR1 is SGHTA and CDR2 FQGTGA. In DNA form, the CDR3 reads TGTGCCAGCAGCGCCCTCCCGGGACAGGGGCGGGGAGACACTGAAGCTTTCTTT. Translation: CASSALPGQGRGDTEAFF.